These T cell receptor beta chains were read from a single sample in a study of shared clonotypes between healthy human individuals. Clones were read by immunoSEQ multiplex PCR, and TCRdb kept only the in-frame ones, dropping some. Of 780,000 or so clones in the sample, 72% are singletons; the top ten hold approximately 2%. Sequenced material: memory CD4+ T cells sorted from blood. These receptors were collected from a woman aged 25-40 years in good health. CDR3s include the opening cysteine and the closing phenylalanine or tryptophan. The order of the fields is CDR3 protein, CDR3 DNA, D gene, CDR3 length, clone size, J gene, V gene. A D gene is named only where the DNA matches it firmly. Expanded clones are given a class, and other clones once, few, many or no size at all.

CASNLGGPSYEQYF,TGTGCCAGCAACCTAGGAGGGCCTTCCTACGAGCAGTACTTC,-,14,few,TRBJ2-7,TRBV7-8
CASSDRPGLAGTGELFF,TGCGCCAGCAGTGATAGACCGGGACTAGCGGGAACCGGGGAGCTGTTTTTT,TRBD2,17,-,TRBJ2-2,TRBV10-2
CASSQSATLRGGYTF,TGTGCCAGCAGCCAATCGGCTACCCTCAGGGGTGGCTACACCTTC,-,15,-,TRBJ1-2,TRBV16
CASSFGTVVDTQYF,TGCGCCAGCAGCTTTGGGACAGTAGTAGATACGCAGTATTTT,TRBD1,14,-,TRBJ2-3,TRBV5-1
CASSDGTSGAIQYF,TGCGCCAGCAGCGACGGGACTAGCGGGGCCATTCAGTACTTC,TRBD2,14,-,TRBJ2-4,TRBV5-1
CASTDSGNLYEQYF,TGTGCCAGCACCGATAGCGGAAACCTCTACGAGCAGTACTTC,-,14,-,TRBJ2-7,TRBV6-5
CASSRDFHDTQYF,TGTGCCAGCAGCCGGGACTTTCATGATACGCAGTATTTT,-,13,-,TRBJ2-3,TRBV4-2
CASMVSPATNEKLFF,TGTGCCAGCATGGTTTCCCCTGCAACTAATGAAAAACTGTTTTTT,-,15,few,TRBJ1-4,TRBV6-6
CASSVAAYQETQYF,TGTGCCAGCAGCGTAGCTGCCTACCAAGAGACCCAGTACTTC,-,14,few,TRBJ2-5,TRBV9
CATSRDSVTVYNQPQHF,TGTGCCACCAGCAGAGACTCGGTGACAGTCTACAATCAGCCCCAGCATTTT,-,17,-,TRBJ1-5,TRBV15
CASSWGQVQETQYF,TGTGCCAGCAGCTGGGGACAGGTTCAAGAGACCCAGTACTTC,TRBD1,14,-,TRBJ2-5,TRBV4-2
CASSSHGNEQFF,TGTGCCAGCAGCTCCCACGGCAATGAGCAGTTCTTC,-,12,-,TRBJ2-1,TRBV7-9
CASPGCEQYF,TGTGCCAGCCCAGGGTGCGAGCAGTACTTC,-,10,-,TRBJ2-7,TRBV21-1
CASSALSGSGYIQYF,TGTGCCAGCAGCGCTCTTAGCGGGAGCGGATACATTCAGTACTTC,TRBD2,15,-,TRBJ2-4,TRBV7-9
CASSRDRENSYEQYF,TGTGCCAGCAGTCGGGACAGGGAAAACTCCTACGAGCAGTACTTC,TRBD1,15,once,TRBJ2-7,TRBV6-5
CASSPQGGSGANVLTF,TGTGCCAGCTCACCCCAAGGGGGCTCTGGGGCCAACGTCCTGACTTTC,-,16,-,TRBJ2-6,TRBV18
CASSYAGGRNTEAFF,TGTGCCAGCAGCTACGCAGGGGGCCGGAACACTGAAGCTTTCTTT,TRBD1,15,-,TRBJ1-1,TRBV7-9
CASSHRARVPSSYNEQFF,TGTGCCAGCAGCCATAGAGCCCGGGTCCCGAGCTCCTACAATGAGCAGTTCTTC,-,18,-,TRBJ2-1,TRBV16
CASSVGNTGELFF,TGCGCCAGCAGTGTTGGGAACACCGGGGAGCTGTTTTTT,-,13,-,TRBJ2-2,TRBV10-1
CASSYLDRGAYEQYF,TGTGCCAGCAGTTACCTGGACAGGGGGGCCTACGAGCAGTACTTC,TRBD1,15,-,TRBJ2-7,TRBV6-5
CASYERGGTVNTEAFF,TGTGCCAGTTATGAACGCGGGGGGACGGTGAACACTGAAGCTTTCTTT,-,16,-,TRBJ1-1,TRBV19
CASSRTVGDTQYF,TGTGCCAGCAGCCGGACAGTCGGAGATACGCAGTATTTT,-,13,-,TRBJ2-3,TRBV7-2
CASSQDLGRDNEQFF,TGTGCCAGCAGCCAAGATCTAGGCAGAGACAATGAGCAGTTCTTC,-,15,-,TRBJ2-1,TRBV14
CASRGDAGELFF,TGTGCCAGCCGGGGGGACGCCGGGGAGCTGTTTTTT,TRBD2,12,-,TRBJ2-2,TRBV14
CASSLSQGYGYTF,TGTGCCAGCAGCTTATCTCAGGGATATGGCTACACCTTC,-,13,few,TRBJ1-2,TRBV7-8
CASSTGRVDYGYTF,TGTGCCAGTAGTACTGGCAGGGTTGACTATGGCTACACCTTC,-,14,-,TRBJ1-2,TRBV19
CASSFDRGNQPQHF,TGTGCCAGCAGTTTCGACAGGGGGAATCAGCCCCAGCATTTT,TRBD1,14,-,TRBJ1-5,TRBV6-5